This T cell receptor beta chain is from a study of blood T cell repertoires in COVID-19. About the study: Specimens from acute and convalescent COVID-19 originated in the United States, Italy and Spain. PBMCs, B-cell-depleted T cells, or T cells were the source of the cDNA or gDNA that made up the material.

In the authors' workflow: Estimates of nucleated cell counts were drawn from the amplification of reference gene primers. TCRdb's table, derived via immunoSEQ multiplex PCR, lists solely in-frame clones and lacks some. D and trimming were read from the DNA, whereas the V and J calls and clone size are those reported in that table. The table lists about 250,000 clones, 89% of them singletons. CDR1 is SGHAT, CDR2 FQNNGV, per germline. The CDR3 consists of 16 residues. V shed 0 bases and J shed 8 bases, with 19 bases lying between them. The clonotype comes from a woman aged 40 to 50 who had recovered from COVID-19. Sequenced sample: peripheral blood. The rearrangement uses TRBV11-2 and TRBJ1-2; D remains unclear. In DNA form, the CDR3 reads TGTGCCAGCAGCTTAGATCGCAACAACCTCTCGGGGGGCTACACCTTC. It codes for CASSLDRNNLSGGYTF.